This is a list of T cell receptor beta chains from one sample in a study of neurological immune-mediated disorders. From the 5' RACE reads, TCRdb called clonotypes with MiXCR, one entry per CDR3 protein. The sample contains about 44,000 distinct CDR3 sequences, 20% to 25% of which appear only once. The specimen was PBMCs. These receptors came from a man aged 55 to 70 with HTLV-1-associated myelopathy (HAM/TSP). CDR3s include the opening cysteine and the closing phenylalanine or tryptophan. A D gene is named only where the DNA matches it firmly. Rows may omit the clone size; those that give it use once, few, many or a size class.

TRBD1 TRBJ1-1 15 TRBV5-5 many TGTGCCAGCAGCTGGGGGACAGTCGAGGGCACTGAAGCTTTCTTT CASSWGTVEGTEAFF
NA TRBJ2-4 16 TRBV20-1 NA TGCAGTGCTAGACAAGGAGGGCTTTCGGCCAAAAACATTCAGTACTTC CSARQGGLSAKNIQYF
NA TRBJ2-7 14 TRBV5-1 few TGCGCCAGCAGCACAAGGGACATTAGCGACGAGCAGTACTTC CASSTRDISDEQYF
NA TRBJ2-5 14 TRBV2 medium-sized TGTGCCAGCGGGTCAGGGGGCGGGGGAGAGACCCAGTACTTC CASGSGGGGETQYF
NA TRBJ1-5 13 TRBV3-1 few TGTGCCAGCAGCCAGGGGCGGGAAAGGCCCCAGCATTTT CASSQGRERPQHF
NA TRBJ1-1 14 TRBV20-1 many TGCAGTGCTGCCCGACAGGAGGGGGGCACTGAAGCTTTCTTT CSAARQEGGTEAFF
NA TRBJ2-2 14 TRBV5-1 many TGCGCCACCCAGTGGTCAGAGAACACCGGGGAGCTGTTTTTT CATQWSENTGELFF
NA TRBJ1-3 16 TRBV4-2 NA TGTGCCAGCAGCCAAGATCCCCAGTTCTCTGGAAACACCATATATTTT CASSQDPQFSGNTIYF
NA TRBJ1-6 13 TRBV20-1 medium-sized TGCAGTGCTGGGGGGTTGAGGGATTCACCCCTCCACTTT CSAGGLRDSPLHF
NA TRBJ1-1 15 TRBV5-1 NA TGCGCCAGCAGCCAAAACAGCAGAGGGGACACTGAAGCTTTCTTT CASSQNSRGDTEAFF
TRBD2 TRBJ2-1 15 TRBV5-1 NA TGCGCCAGCAGCTTATATTACTCAAGCGGGGGTGAGCAGTTCTTC CASSLYYSSGGEQFF
NA TRBJ2-5 16 TRBV5-1 many TGCGCCAGCAGCTGGTCAGGGGGGACAGTACAAGAGAGCCAGTACTTC CASSWSGGTVQESQYF
TRBD2 TRBJ2-1 14 TRBV7-9 NA TGTGCCAGCAGCGTATCGGGAGGGTACAATGAGCAGTTCTTC CASSVSGGYNEQFF